These 14 T cell receptor beta chains share one sample of origin, sequenced in a study of regulatory T cells in long-lasting Graves disease. According to the study, TCR beta libraries were built with iRepertoire HTBI primers and CDR3-region Arm-PCR. TCRdb reprocessed the multiplex PCR reads via MiXCR and lists one record per CDR3 protein. Altogether more than 350,000 distinct CDR3 sequences are present, roughly a fifth being singletons, with the ten largest covering about 13%. The time point was: persistent/refractory GD, antithyroid drugs over 5 years with positive TRAb. RNA isolated from PBMCs was used to make the TCR library. The starting material was peripheral blood mononuclear cells (PBMCs), obtained when the disease was refractory, from a patient treated with antithyroid drugs. Receptors originate from a female donor with Graves disease.

The sample holds many counts of this clonotype. The V gene is TRBV2, the J gene TRBJ2-7; a weak D match, TRBD2 (6 bases). The CDR3 contains 16 residues. Germline CDR1 SNHLY, CDR2 FYNNEI. Between the trimmed V and J ends, which lost 2 bases and 6 bases, there was a span of 20 bases. The DNA of the CDR3 is TGTGCCAGCAGTGAAAAGGGGCTAGCAGGAGGGCCCGAGCAGTACTTC. It codes for CASSEKGLAGGPEQYF.

With regard to this clonotype: Likely a read error: the CDR3 ends without its conserved phenylalanine or tryptophan. The chain combines TRBV7-9 with TRBJ1-5; D is unresolved. Deletions cut 0 bases from V and 0 bases from J, with 3 bases between. The CDR3 length is 14 residues. The germline gives CDR1 SEHNR, CDR2 FQNEAQ (reference sequence). The CDR3 DNA follows: TGTGCCAGCAGCTTAGCTACTAGCAATCAGCCCCAGCATCTT. It translates to CASSLATSNQPQHL.

Comments on this clonotype: A read error may be the cause here, since a much bigger clone is one base away. This chain joins TRBV28 and TRBJ2-4, with 10 bases aligning to TRBD2. CDR3 size: 18 residues. In germline, CDR1 is MDHEN, CDR2 SYDVKM. The CDR3, as DNA: TGTGCCGGCAGTTTACAAGCGGGAGGGTACCCAGCCAAAAACATTCAGTACTTC. Translating it yields CAGSLQAGGYPAKNIQYF.

This clonotype was counted only a few times. The chain links TRBV6-1 to TRBJ2-2, with 7 bases fitting TRBD2. The J segment lost 0 bases and the V segment lost 3 bases, leaving 7 bases of the junction unmatched. Germline V CDR1 and CDR2: MNHNS, SASEGT. The CDR3 has 17 amino acids. In DNA form, the CDR3 reads TGTGCCAGCAGTGAGGGGGGACTAATCTCGAACACCGGGGAGCTGTTTTTT. Translation gives CASSEGGLISNTGELFF.

This clonotype showed up many times. J is TRBJ2-5 and V is TRBV7-8; 9 positions match TRBD1. CDR1 and CDR2 (germline): SGHVS, FQNEAQ. The ends lost 8 bases at V and 1 base at J; junction bases unmatched: 11. This CDR3 has 16 residues. The CDR3 coding sequence is TGTGCCAGCTGGGGACAGGGCCTTAGCTTCCAAGAGACCCAGTACTTC. Translation: CASWGQGLSFQETQYF.

The rearrangement links TRBV7-8 to TRBJ2-5; D perhaps matches TRBD1 (5 bases). CDR1 and CDR2 (germline): SGHVS, FQNEAQ. Trimming removed 3 bases at V and 2 bases at J, with 13 bases between. The CDR3 has 15 residues. The CDR3 region is CASSFEGVGQETQYF. CDR3 nucleotides: TGTGCCAGCAGCTTTGAAGGGGTCGGGCAAGAGACCCAGTACTTC.

This clonotype was counted many times. The chain couples TRBV13 to TRBJ1-2, with D maybe TRBD1 (5 bases). The CDR3 is made up of 14 amino acids. Trimming removed 0 bases at V and 3 bases at J, with 8 bases between. The germline V gene encodes CDR1 PRHDT and CDR2 FYEKMQ (reference sequence). The CDR3 region is CASSLGRGDYGYTF. The CDR3 nucleotides read TGTGCCAGCAGCTTAGGAAGGGGAGACTATGGCTACACCTTC.

Many counts were recorded for this clonotype. This chain connects TRBV5-1 to TRBJ2-7, with D maybe TRBD1 (6 bases). Trimming took 4 bases from V and 2 from J, leaving 22 bases between them. Germline V CDR1 and CDR2: SGHRS, YFSETQ. CDR3 length equals 17 residues. CDR3 residues: CASSPRTASEIPYEQYF. CDR3 nucleotides: TGCGCCAGCAGCCCGAGGACAGCCAGCGAAATACCCTACGAGCAGTACTTC.

The chain recombines TRBV29-1 with TRBJ2-2, with 14 positions matching TRBD2. The ends lost 0 bases at V and 5 bases at J; junction bases unmatched: 2. The CDR3 length is 16 residues. The germline CDR1 and CDR2 sequences are SQVTM and ANQGSEA. The CDR3 bases are TGCAGCGTTGAAGACCGACTAGCGGGAGGGACCGGGGAGCTGTTTTTT. It specifies CSVEDRLAGGTGELFF.

The chain uses TRBV3-1 and TRBJ1-3; no definite D call. V dropped 3 bases and J dropped 0 bases, with 12 bases sitting between them. The CDR3 extends over 16 amino acids. CDR1 LGHDT and CDR2 YNNKEL come from the germline V gene (reference sequence). CDR3: CASSHRRGRSGNTIYF. CDR3 in DNA: TGTGCCAGCAGCCACAGGCGCGGACGCTCTGGAAACACCATATATTTT.

This clonotype was seen ten or more times. The chain employs TRBV6-5 and TRBJ2-7, with TRBD2 matching 9 bases. V shed 2 bases, J shed 6 bases, and the junction held 8 bases outside the gene matches. This CDR3 comprises 15 residues. Germline V gene sequence: CDR1 MNHEY, CDR2 SVGAGI. The CDR3, as DNA: TGTGCCAGCAGTTACCGACTTAGCGGGAGACCCGAGCAGTACTTC. The encoded protein is CASSYRLSGRPEQYF.

The CDR3 DNA follows: TGTGCCTCCGGGACTAGCGGGATTAACGGGGAGCTGTTTTTT. Amino acids: CASGTSGINGELFF. V gene TRBV24-1 combines with J gene TRBJ2-2; 13 nucleotides line up with TRBD2. From germline, CDR1 is KGHDR and CDR2 SFDVKD. This CDR3 contains 14 residues. Unmatched junction bases numbered 7, after V lost 12 bases and J lost 7 bases.

This clonotype was seen only a few times. The chain joins TRBV2 to TRBJ2-4; 14 bases line up with TRBD2. Germline V lookup: CDR1 SNHLY, CDR2 FYNNEI. The CDR3 sequence is 18 residues long. After removal of 10 bases from V and 1 base from J, the junction contained 12 bases not matched to a gene. CDR3 DNA: TGTGCCACCTCCCCCGGACTAGCGGGAGGTGGGGCCAAAAACATTCAGTACTTC. Translated: CATSPGLAGGGAKNIQYF.

The chain uses TRBV2 and TRBJ2-1; D unclear. This CDR3 is built from 12 residues. In germline, CDR1 is SNHLY, CDR2 FYNNEI. Between the trimmed V and J ends, which lost 6 bases and 7 bases, there was a span of 10 bases. As DNA, the CDR3 is TGTGCCAGCAGATTGAGTCGGAATGAGCAGTTCTTC. This translates into CASRLSRNEQFF.